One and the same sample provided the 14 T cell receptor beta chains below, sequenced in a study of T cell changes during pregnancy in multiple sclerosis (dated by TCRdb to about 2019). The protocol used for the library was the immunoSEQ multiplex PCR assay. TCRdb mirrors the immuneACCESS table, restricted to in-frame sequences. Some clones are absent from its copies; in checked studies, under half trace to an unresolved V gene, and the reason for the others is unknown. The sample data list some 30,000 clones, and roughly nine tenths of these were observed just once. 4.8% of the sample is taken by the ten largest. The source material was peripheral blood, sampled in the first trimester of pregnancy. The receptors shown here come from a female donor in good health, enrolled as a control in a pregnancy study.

The CDR3 is CASSLDRVYGYTF. CDR3 coding DNA: TGTGCCAGCAGCTTGGACAGGGTCTATGGCTACACCTTC. The rearrangement links TRBV5-6 to TRBJ1-2; tentative D call: TRBD1 (6 bases). CDR3 length equals 13 residues. Trimming shortened V by 0 bases and J by 4 bases, and 7 bases separated the two germline ends. Germline V lookup: CDR1 SGHDT, CDR2 YYEEEE.

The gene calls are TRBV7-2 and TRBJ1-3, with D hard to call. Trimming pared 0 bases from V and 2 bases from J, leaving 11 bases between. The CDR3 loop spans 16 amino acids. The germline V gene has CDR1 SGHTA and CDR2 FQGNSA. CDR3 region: CASSLARGKAGNTIYF. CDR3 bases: TGTGCCAGCAGCTTAGCGCGGGGTAAAGCTGGAAACACCATATATTTT.

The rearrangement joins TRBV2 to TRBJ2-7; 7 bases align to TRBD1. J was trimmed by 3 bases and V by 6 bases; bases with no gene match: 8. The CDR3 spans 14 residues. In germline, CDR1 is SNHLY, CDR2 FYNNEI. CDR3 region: CASRDRDSNYEQYF. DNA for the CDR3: TGTGCCAGCAGGGACCGGGACAGTAACTACGAGCAGTACTTC.

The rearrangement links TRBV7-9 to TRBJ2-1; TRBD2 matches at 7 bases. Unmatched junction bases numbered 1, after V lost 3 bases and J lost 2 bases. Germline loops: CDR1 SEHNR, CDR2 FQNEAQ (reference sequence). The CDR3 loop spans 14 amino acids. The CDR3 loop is CASSFAGAYNEQFF. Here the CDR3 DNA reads TGTGCCAGCAGCTTCGCGGGGGCCTACAATGAGCAGTTCTTC. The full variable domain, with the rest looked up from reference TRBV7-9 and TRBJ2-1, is DTGVSQNPRHKITKRGQNVTFRCDPISEHNRLYWYRQTLGQGPEFLTYFQNEAQLEKSRLLSDRFSAERPKGSFSTLEIQRTEQGDSAMYLCASSFAGAYNEQFFGPGTRLTVL.

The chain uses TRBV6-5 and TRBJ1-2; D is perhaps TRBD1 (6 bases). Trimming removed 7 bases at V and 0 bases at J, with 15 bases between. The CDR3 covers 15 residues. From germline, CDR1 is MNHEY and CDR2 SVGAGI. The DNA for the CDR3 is TGTGCCAGCACCAGTGGACAGATAACTAACTATGGCTACACCTTC. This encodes CASTSGQITNYGYTF.

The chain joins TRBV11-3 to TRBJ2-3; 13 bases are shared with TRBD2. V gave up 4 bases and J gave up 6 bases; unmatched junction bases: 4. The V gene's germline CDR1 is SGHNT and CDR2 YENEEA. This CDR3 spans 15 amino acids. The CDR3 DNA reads TGTGCCAGCAGCTCGGGACTAGCGGGGTGGGATACGCAGTATTTT. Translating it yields CASSSGLAGWDTQYF.

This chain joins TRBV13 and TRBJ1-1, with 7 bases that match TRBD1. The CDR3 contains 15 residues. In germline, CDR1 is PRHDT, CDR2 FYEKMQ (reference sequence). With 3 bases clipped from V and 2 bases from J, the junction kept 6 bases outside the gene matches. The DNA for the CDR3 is TGTGCCAGCAGCTTCATGGGACAGAGTAACACTGAAGCTTTCTTT. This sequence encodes CASSFMGQSNTEAFF.

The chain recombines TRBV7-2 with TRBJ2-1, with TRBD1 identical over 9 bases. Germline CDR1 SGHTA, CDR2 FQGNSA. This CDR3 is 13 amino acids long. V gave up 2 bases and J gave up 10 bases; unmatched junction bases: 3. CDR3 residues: CASSLRTGEEQFF. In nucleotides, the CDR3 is TGTGCCAGCAGCTTAAGGACAGGGGAGGAGCAGTTCTTC.

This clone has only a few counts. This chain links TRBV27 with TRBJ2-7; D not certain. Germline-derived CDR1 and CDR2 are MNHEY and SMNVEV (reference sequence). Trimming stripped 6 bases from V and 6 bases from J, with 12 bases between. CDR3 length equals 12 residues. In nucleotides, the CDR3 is TGTGCCAGCAGGTCGAGGTTGTCCGAGCAGTACTTC. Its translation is CASRSRLSEQYF.

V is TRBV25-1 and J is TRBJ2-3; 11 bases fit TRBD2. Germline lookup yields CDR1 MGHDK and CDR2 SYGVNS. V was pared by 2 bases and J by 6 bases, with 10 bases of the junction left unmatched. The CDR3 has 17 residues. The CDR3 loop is CASSEGTSGFRRDTQYF. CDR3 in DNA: TGTGCCAGCAGTGAAGGGACTAGCGGTTTTCGTAGGGATACGCAGTATTTT.

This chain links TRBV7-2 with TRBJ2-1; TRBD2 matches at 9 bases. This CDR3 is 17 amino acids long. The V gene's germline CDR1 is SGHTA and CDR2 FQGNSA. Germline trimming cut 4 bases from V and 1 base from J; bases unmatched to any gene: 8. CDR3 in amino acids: CASSYLAGWGSYNEQFF. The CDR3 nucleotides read TGTGCCAGCAGCTACCTAGCGGGGTGGGGGTCCTACAATGAGCAGTTCTTC. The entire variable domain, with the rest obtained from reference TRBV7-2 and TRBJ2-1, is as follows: GAGVSQSPSNKVTEKGKDVELRCDPISGHTALYWYRQSLGQGLEFLIYFQGNSAPDKSGLPSDRFSAERTGGSVSTLTIQRTQQEDSAVYLCASSYLAGWGSYNEQFFGPGTRLTVL.

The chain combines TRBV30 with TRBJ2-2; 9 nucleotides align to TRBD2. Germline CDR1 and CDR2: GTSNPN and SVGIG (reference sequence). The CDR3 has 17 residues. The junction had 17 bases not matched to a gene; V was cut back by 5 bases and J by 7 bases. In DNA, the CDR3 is TGTGCCTGGGACACGAAGATGCGGGGGGGCCGGGGCGGGGAGCTGTTTTTT. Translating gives CAWDTKMRGGRGGELFF.

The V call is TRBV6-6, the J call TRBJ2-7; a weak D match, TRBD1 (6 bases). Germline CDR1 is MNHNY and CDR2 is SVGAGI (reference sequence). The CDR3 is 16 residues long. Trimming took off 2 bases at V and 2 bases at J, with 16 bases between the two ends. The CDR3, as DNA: TGTGCCAGCAGTTACCGTAGACAGGTTGGGGCCTACGAGCAGTACTTC. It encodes CASSYRRQVGAYEQYF.

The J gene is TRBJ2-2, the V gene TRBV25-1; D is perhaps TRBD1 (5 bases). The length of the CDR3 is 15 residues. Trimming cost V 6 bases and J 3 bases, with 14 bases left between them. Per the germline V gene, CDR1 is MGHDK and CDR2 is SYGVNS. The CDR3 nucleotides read TGTGCCAGCAGGGGAATAGGGGCTTACACCGGGGAGCTGTTTTTT. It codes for CASRGIGAYTGELFF.